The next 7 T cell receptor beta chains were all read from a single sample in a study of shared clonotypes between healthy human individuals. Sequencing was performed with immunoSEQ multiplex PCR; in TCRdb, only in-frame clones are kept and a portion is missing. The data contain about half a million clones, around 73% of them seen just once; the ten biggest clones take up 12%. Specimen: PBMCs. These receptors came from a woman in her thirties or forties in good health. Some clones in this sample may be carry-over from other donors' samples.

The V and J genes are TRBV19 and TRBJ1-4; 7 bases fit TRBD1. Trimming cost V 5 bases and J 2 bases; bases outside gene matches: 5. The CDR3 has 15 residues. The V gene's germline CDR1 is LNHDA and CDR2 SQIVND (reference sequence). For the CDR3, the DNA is TGTGCCAGTAGTGTCCCGACAGGGACTAATGAAAAACTGTTTTTT. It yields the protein CASSVPTGTNEKLFF.

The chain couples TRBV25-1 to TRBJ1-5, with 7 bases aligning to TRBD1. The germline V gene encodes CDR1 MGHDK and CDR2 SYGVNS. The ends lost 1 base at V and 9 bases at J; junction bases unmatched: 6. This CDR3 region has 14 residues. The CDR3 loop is CASSESSGGWPQHF. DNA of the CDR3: TGTGCCAGCAGTGAATCGTCAGGGGGTTGGCCCCAGCATTTT.

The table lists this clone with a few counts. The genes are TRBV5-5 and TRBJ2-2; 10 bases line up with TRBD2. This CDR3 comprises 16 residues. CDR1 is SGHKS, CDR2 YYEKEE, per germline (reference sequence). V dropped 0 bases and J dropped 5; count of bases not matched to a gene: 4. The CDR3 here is CASSLVQTSGTGELFF. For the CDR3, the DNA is TGTGCCAGCAGCTTGGTACAGACTAGCGGGACCGGGGAGCTGTTTTTT.

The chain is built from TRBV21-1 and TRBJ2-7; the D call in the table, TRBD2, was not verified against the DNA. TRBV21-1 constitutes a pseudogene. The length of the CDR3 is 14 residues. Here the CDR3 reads CASSSSSPSYEQYF. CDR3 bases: TGTGCCAGCAGCAGTTCTAGCCCCTCCTACGAGCAGTACTTC.

The CDR3: CAWMSANTGELFF. CDR3 coding DNA: TGTGCCTGGATGTCAGCAAACACCGGGGAGCTGTTTTTT. The V and J genes are TRBV30 and TRBJ2-2; D gene unclear. Germline CDR1 and CDR2: GTSNPN and SVGIG (reference sequence). This CDR3 is built from 13 residues. V dropped 4 bases and J dropped 2 bases, with 8 bases sitting between them.

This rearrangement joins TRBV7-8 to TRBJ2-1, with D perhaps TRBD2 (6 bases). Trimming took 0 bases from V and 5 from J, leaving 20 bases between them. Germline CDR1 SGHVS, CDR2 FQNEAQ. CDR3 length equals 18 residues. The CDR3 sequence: CASSLAFFRVGGDNEQFF. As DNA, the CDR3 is TGTGCCAGCAGCTTAGCGTTCTTCCGGGTCGGCGGGGACAATGAGCAGTTCTTC.

The CDR3 region is CASSVIHENTEAFF. CDR3 bases: TGTGCCAGCAGTGTGATACACGAGAACACTGAAGCTTTCTTT. V is TRBV2 and J is TRBJ1-1; D remains unclear. Germline CDR1 SNHLY, CDR2 FYNNEI. Trimming left V 4 bases short and J 1 base short, with 10 bases between. There are 14 residues in the CDR3.